Ten or more counts support the clone carrying this T cell receptor beta chain. The antigen remains undetermined. This CDR3 is built from 15 residues. Germline V lookup: CDR1 MGHRA, CDR2 YSYEKL. Germline trimming cut 1 base from V and 3 bases from J; bases unmatched to any gene: 6. This sample is part of a study of Graves' ophthalmopathy and Graves' hyperthyroidism. RNA served as the template for amplifying TCR beta CDR3 regions. HTBI primers primed a first-round RT-PCR, and a second-round multiplex PCR followed. TCRdb analysed the multiplex PCR reads with MiXCR anew, one entry per CDR3 protein. The profile covers a few hundred thousand distinct CDR3 sequences, with 15% to 20% appearing a single time and 2% to 3% taken by the ten largest. Clinical symptoms, serum thyroxine, TRAb, thyroid ultrasound and orbital computed tomography determined diagnosis. Regarding the study as a whole: Among expanded thyroid clonotypes above 0.001 frequency, most also occurred in blood.

What was sequenced was peripheral blood. This chain uses TRBV4-1 with TRBJ2-7, with 7 nucleotides matching TRBD2. The sequence was obtained from an adult woman with stable Graves' hyperthyroidism. DNA of the CDR3: TGCGCCAGCAGCCAAGGAACTAGCGCCTTCTACGAGCAGTACTTC. Its translation: CASSQGTSAFYEQYF.